Shown below are 29 T cell receptor beta chains from a single sample sequenced in a study of blood T cell repertoires in COVID-19. The data were produced by immunoSEQ multiplex PCR, yet TCRdb's version contains in-frame clones alone and is incomplete. In the table there are some 150,000 clones, around four fifths of which are singletons. The specimen was peripheral blood. These receptors all stem from a woman aged 40 to 50 with active or convalescent COVID-19.

V gene TRBV30 combines with J gene TRBJ1-2, with D possibly TRBD1 on 6 matching bases. Trimming shortened V by 3 bases and J by 3 bases, and 17 bases separated the two germline ends. The CDR3 covers 15 residues. Germline V lookup: CDR1 GTSNPN, CDR2 SVGIG (reference sequence). Written as DNA, the CDR3 is TGTGCCTGGAGGCGGGGGGCGGCTTCCTACTATGGCTACACCTTC. It translates to CAWRRGAASYYGYTF.

The V gene is TRBV6-5, the J gene TRBJ1-6; 7 bases fit TRBD1. The CDR3 has 15 amino acids. V dropped 6 bases and J dropped 5; count of bases not matched to a gene: 7. Looked up from germline, CDR1 is MNHEY and CDR2 is SVGAGI. The CDR3 sequence: CASSPGTVNNSPLHF. CDR3 sequence (DNA): TGTGCCAGCAGCCCGGGGACAGTTAATAATTCACCCCTCCACTTT.

The gene calls are TRBV5-4 and TRBJ1-1; 12 nucleotides align to TRBD1. J gave up 4 bases and V 0 bases, and 1 base lay outside the gene matches. The CDR3 is 15 amino acids. Germline V CDR1 and CDR2: SGHNT, YYREEE (reference sequence). The CDR3 DNA reads TGTGCCAGCAGCTTGGGGGACAGGGGGCTCACTGAAGCTTTCTTT. Protein: CASSLGDRGLTEAFF.

The V and J genes are TRBV19 and TRBJ1-2, with no clear D. The CDR3 has 11 residues. Between the trimmed V and J ends, which lost 7 bases and 4 bases, there was a span of 7 bases. The V gene's germline CDR1 is LNHDA and CDR2 SQIVND (reference sequence). The CDR3 loop reads CASMGVYGYTF. CDR3 coding DNA: TGTGCCAGTATGGGAGTCTATGGCTACACCTTC.

J is TRBJ2-7 and V is TRBV14; 7 bases are shared with TRBD2. Unmatched junction bases numbered 11, after V lost 5 bases and J lost 1 base. This CDR3 has 16 residues. CDR1 SGHDN and CDR2 FVKESK come from the germline V gene. The chain's CDR3 is CASSASHQRGSYEQYF. The CDR3 nucleotides are TGTGCCAGCAGCGCTTCCCACCAGCGGGGATCCTACGAGCAGTACTTC.

V is TRBV11-2 and J is TRBJ1-4, with TRBD1 as a possible D gene (6 bases). The germline gives CDR1 SGHAT, CDR2 FQNNGV. This CDR3 has 14 amino acids. Trimming left V 5 bases short and J 8 bases short, with 15 bases between. The CDR3 nucleotides are TGTGCCAGCAGCCGGGGGGACACTCGGGAAAAACTGTTTTTT. This sequence encodes CASSRGDTREKLFF. Based on the CDR3 plus reference TRBV11-2 and TRBJ1-4, the full variable domain is EAGVAQSPRYKIIEKRQSVAFWCNPISGHATLYWYQQILGQGPKLLIQFQNNGVVDDSQLPKDRFSAERLKGVDSTLKIQPAKLEDSAVYLCASSRGDTREKLFFGSGTQLSVL.

The J gene is TRBJ1-2, the V gene TRBV12-3 or TRBV12-4; D call uncertain. The CDR3 runs to 13 residues. V was clipped by 1 base and J by 8 bases, with 11 bases between them. CDR3 bases: TGTGCCAGCAGTTTAGGACGGGTGCAGGGCTACACCTTC. Its protein product is CASSLGRVQGYTF.

The CDR3 here is CASQEQGENTEAFF. The CDR3 DNA is TGTGCCAGCCAAGAACAGGGGGAGAACACTGAAGCTTTCTTT. J is TRBJ1-1 and V is TRBV28; 8 bases agree with TRBD1. J lost 1 base, V lost 8 bases, and 6 bases had no gene match. The germline gives CDR1 MDHEN, CDR2 SYDVKM. The CDR3 contains 14 residues.

The V call is TRBV29-1, the J call TRBJ1-4, with TRBD1 matching over 7 bases. V was pared by 6 bases and J by 5 bases, with 6 bases of the junction left unmatched. The CDR3 runs 13 residues. Germline CDR1 and CDR2: SQVTM and ANQGSEA. The CDR3 sequence is CSVRTGVNEKLFF. The CDR3 DNA reads TGCAGCGTCAGAACAGGGGTGAATGAAAAACTGTTTTTT.

V gene TRBV18 combines with J gene TRBJ1-6; D unclear. Germline CDR1 and CDR2: KGHSH and LQKENI. The CDR3 length is 14 residues. V lost 5 bases to trimming and J lost 7 bases, with 12 bases between them. In nucleotides, the CDR3 is TGTGCCAGCTCAACGGGTTATGGGAATTCACCCCTCCACTTT. Amino acids: CASSTGYGNSPLHF.

V is TRBV5-8 and J is TRBJ1-1; D unresolved. V was pared by 1 base and J by 3 bases, with 7 bases between. Germline CDR1 reads SGHTS; CDR2 reads YDEGEE. The CDR3 spans 13 residues. The CDR3: CASSLTADTEAFF. The CDR3, as DNA: TGTGCCAGCAGCTTGACAGCGGACACTGAAGCTTTCTTT.

The chain combines TRBV18 with TRBJ1-2; unclear D gene. Germline lookup yields CDR1 KGHSH and CDR2 LQKENI. V was pared by 3 bases and J by 7 bases, with 18 bases between. This CDR3 has 15 residues. In DNA, the CDR3 is TGTGCCAGCTCACCGAGCGTCGGGGTCGGCTCTGGCTACACCTTC. It codes for CASSPSVGVGSGYTF.

This chain uses TRBV28 with TRBJ1-5; 7 positions match TRBD1. The CDR3 is made up of 16 amino acids. The V and J ends lost 6 bases and 3 bases, in that order; junction bases with no gene match: 11. Germline CDR1 is MDHEN and CDR2 is SYDVKM. The CDR3 DNA reads TGTGCCAGCAGGGACAGGCCCAGTCGGCACAATCAGCCCCAGCATTTT. Residues: CASRDRPSRHNQPQHF.

The chain carries TRBV2 and TRBJ1-4; no clear D. V was clipped by 6 bases and J by 8 bases, with 19 bases between them. Germline V gene sequence: CDR1 SNHLY, CDR2 FYNNEI. This CDR3 is built from 15 residues. This CDR3 reads CASSLAPTSGEKLFF. DNA of the CDR3: TGTGCCAGCAGCTTGGCGCCTACTAGTGGAGAAAAACTGTTTTTT.

V gene TRBV5-4 combines with J gene TRBJ2-7, with TRBD2 identical over 8 bases. Germline V CDR1 and CDR2: SGHNT, YYREEE (reference sequence). CDR3 length: 15 amino acids. The V and J ends lost 4 bases and 4 bases, in that order; junction bases with no gene match: 10. CDR3 sequence: CASSGGLVEGYEQYF. The CDR3 bases are TGTGCCAGCAGCGGGGGACTAGTCGAGGGTTACGAGCAGTACTTC.

The rearrangement uses TRBV28 and TRBJ2-2, with 11 positions matching TRBD1. This CDR3 region has 15 residues. Germline V gene lookup returns CDR1 MDHEN and CDR2 SYDVKM. Trimming took 3 bases from V and 6 from J; bases not matched to a gene: 3. Here the CDR3 reads CASSLAGQGAGELFF. For the CDR3, the DNA is TGTGCCAGCAGTTTGGCGGGACAGGGGGCCGGGGAGCTGTTTTTT.

The chain couples TRBV15 to TRBJ2-5, with 7 bases lining up with TRBD1. The germline V gene encodes CDR1 LNHNV and CDR2 YYDKDF (reference sequence). J lost 5 bases, V lost 5 bases, and 8 bases had no gene match. The CDR3 runs to 14 residues. CDR3 region: CATSDRAVRETQYF. In DNA form, the CDR3 reads TGTGCCACCAGCGACAGGGCGGTCCGGGAGACCCAGTACTTC.

The chain joins TRBV9 to TRBJ1-1; 7 positions match TRBD1. Germline-derived CDR1 and CDR2 are SGDLS and YYNGEE. The V segment lost 2 bases and the J segment 1 base; nucleotides outside the gene matches: 2. This CDR3 is 14 amino acids long. This CDR3 is CASSVEGANTEAFF. DNA of the CDR3: TGTGCCAGCAGCGTTGAGGGGGCGAACACTGAAGCTTTCTTT.

The chain is built from TRBV5-1 and TRBJ1-1, with D uncertain. Germline V gene lookup returns CDR1 SGHRS and CDR2 YFSETQ. The CDR3 is 17 amino acids. Trimming took off 0 bases at V and 0 bases at J, with 15 bases between the two ends. CDR3 residues: CASSLGSRTNLNTEAFF. As DNA, the CDR3 is TGCGCCAGCAGCTTGGGGTCACGGACTAACTTGAACACTGAAGCTTTCTTT. Looking up the rest from reference TRBV5-1 and TRBJ1-1 gives the full variable domain: KAGVTQTPRYLIKTRGQQVTLSCSPISGHRSVSWYQQTPGQGLQFLFEYFSETQRNKGNFPGRFSGRQFSNSRSEMNVSTLELGDSALYLCASSLGSRTNLNTEAFFGQGTRLTVV.

The rearrangement uses TRBV7-2 and TRBJ1-1; 8 nucleotides match TRBD1. From germline, CDR1 is SGHTA and CDR2 FQGNSA. This CDR3 spans 13 amino acids. V lost 5 bases to trimming and J lost 3 bases; unmatched junction nucleotides: 2. CDR3 residues: CASSLQGDTEAFF. DNA for the CDR3: TGTGCCAGCAGCCTACAGGGGGACACTGAAGCTTTCTTT.

In the case of this clone: Other DNA sequences of this sample code for an identical CDR3. J is TRBJ2-7 and V is TRBV3-1 (or the pseudogene TRBV3-2); D call uncertain. The V gene lost 3 bases and the J gene lost 3 bases, with 3 bases spanning the gap. This CDR3 is 11 amino acids long. Germline values: CDR1 LGHDT, CDR2 YNNKEL (reference sequence). CDR3 in DNA: TGTGCCAGCAGCCAGAGCTACGAGCAGTACTTC. Amino acids: CASSQSYEQYF.

The chain recombines TRBV11-2 with TRBJ2-1; unclear D gene. The CDR3 runs 14 residues. Germline lookup yields CDR1 SGHAT and CDR2 FQNNGV. Trimming pared 1 base from V and 0 bases from J, leaving 4 bases between. CDR3 sequence reads: CASSLAGSYNEQFF. DNA for the CDR3: TGTGCCAGCAGCTTAGCGGGCTCCTACAATGAGCAGTTCTTC.

This chain joins TRBV30 and TRBJ1-1, with D possibly matching TRBD1 (5 bases). The CDR3 consists of 15 residues. Between the trimmed V and J ends, which lost 0 bases and 4 bases, there was a span of 15 bases. Germline CDR1 GTSNPN, CDR2 SVGIG (reference sequence). The CDR3 here is CAWSVRQSKSTEAFF. The CDR3 DNA reads as TGTGCCTGGAGTGTACGACAGTCTAAGAGCACTGAAGCTTTCTTT.

The CDR3 loop is CASSLNRGRAFF. The CDR3 nucleotides are TGTGCCAGCAGCTTGAACAGGGGGAGAGCTTTCTTT. The rearrangement joins TRBV5-6 to TRBJ1-1; 8 nucleotides line up with TRBD1. The V gene's germline CDR1 is SGHDT and CDR2 YYEEEE. With V trimmed by 1 base and J by 10 bases, 3 bases remained unmatched. The CDR3 contains 12 residues.

This clone was seen only once. This sequence joins TRBV7-2 and TRBJ1-5; the D gene is possibly TRBD1 (6 bases). CDR1 SGHTA and CDR2 FQGNSA come from the germline V gene. With 1 base removed from V and 3 bases from J, the gap between germline ends came to 10 bases. The CDR3 spans 15 residues. The CDR3 region has the DNA TGTGCCAGCAGCTTAGACAGGGAAAACAATCAGCCCCAGCATTTT. It yields the protein CASSLDRENNQPQHF.

The chain carries TRBV19 and TRBJ2-4; 10 nucleotides agree with TRBD1. The germline gives CDR1 LNHDA, CDR2 SQIVND (reference sequence). Trimming took 6 bases from V and 6 from J; bases not matched to a gene: 11. The CDR3 is made up of 16 amino acids. The CDR3: CASRPPDRGGRNIQYF. The CDR3 DNA follows: TGTGCCAGTAGGCCACCGGACAGGGGGGGCCGAAACATTCAGTACTTC.

The table lists this clone with a few counts. This same CDR3 is encoded by further DNA sequences in the sample. The V and J genes are TRBV28 and TRBJ1-5; 10 positions match TRBD1. Germline V CDR1 and CDR2: MDHEN, SYDVKM. The length of the CDR3 is 15 residues. Trimming cost V 6 bases and J 6 bases; bases outside gene matches: 8. CDR3 loop: CASSLGQGFRQPQHF. The CDR3 coding sequence is TGTGCCAGCAGCCTGGGACAGGGGTTCCGTCAGCCCCAGCATTTT.

The chain links TRBV7-2 to TRBJ1-5; D is possibly TRBD1 (6 bases). V was pared by 5 bases and J by 5 bases, with 13 bases between. The CDR3 loop spans 14 amino acids. Germline CDR1 is SGHTA and CDR2 is FQGNSA. CDR3 sequence: CASSPGQSYQPQHF. The DNA of the CDR3 is TGTGCCAGCAGCCCTGGACAGAGCTATCAGCCCCAGCATTTT. The full variable domain, with the rest looked up from reference TRBV7-2 and TRBJ1-5, is GAGVSQSPSNKVTEKGKDVELRCDPISGHTALYWYRQSLGQGLEFLIYFQGNSAPDKSGLPSDRFSAERTGGSVSTLTIQRTQQEDSAVYLCASSPGQSYQPQHFGDGTRLSIL.

CDR3 in DNA: TGTGCCAGTAGTTTTGGCGAGCGGGGGCGTGCAAGAGCAGATACGCAGTATTTT. Translated: CASSFGERGRARADTQYF. This sequence joins TRBV19 and TRBJ2-3; 8 nucleotides agree with TRBD2. The CDR3 loop spans 18 amino acids. From germline, CDR1 is LNHDA and CDR2 SQIVND (reference sequence). With V trimmed by 5 bases and J by 4 bases, 17 bases remained unmatched.